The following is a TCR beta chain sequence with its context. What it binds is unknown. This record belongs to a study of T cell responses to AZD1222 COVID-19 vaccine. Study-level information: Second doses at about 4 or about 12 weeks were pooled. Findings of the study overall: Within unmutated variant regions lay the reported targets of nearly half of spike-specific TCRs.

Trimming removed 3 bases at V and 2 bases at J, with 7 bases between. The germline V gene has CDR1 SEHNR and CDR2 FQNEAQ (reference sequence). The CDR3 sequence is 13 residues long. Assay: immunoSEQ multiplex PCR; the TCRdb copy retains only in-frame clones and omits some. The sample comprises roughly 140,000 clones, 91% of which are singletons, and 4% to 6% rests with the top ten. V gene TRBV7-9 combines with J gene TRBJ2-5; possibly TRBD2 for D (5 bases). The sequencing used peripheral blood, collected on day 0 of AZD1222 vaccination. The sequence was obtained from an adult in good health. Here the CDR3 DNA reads TGTGCCAGCAGCTTCTCGGGGCAAGAGACCCAGTACTTC. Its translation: CASSFSGQETQYF.